The 11 T cell receptor beta chains below were found in one sample sequenced in a study of a mutant IDH1 vaccine in newly diagnosed glioma. This sample's time point: week 23, last vaccination. Vaccinated patients received 300 ug of mutant IDH1 20-mer peptide per dose, with topical imiquimod. Some clones are missing from TCRdb's copy, which holds only in-frame ones; the method was immunoSEQ multiplex PCR. The table includes tens of thousands of clones, under 80% detected once. Their cognate antigens are unknown. Specimen: PBMCs, collected from a glioma patient whose treatment included an IDH1 peptide vaccine. All receptors come from a man aged 45-60 years with glioma.

This chain links TRBV14 with TRBJ1-1, with D unresolved. CDR1 and CDR2 from the germline V gene are SGHDN and FVKESK. Deletions cut 1 base from V and 7 bases from J, with 10 bases between. There are 13 residues in the CDR3. CDR3 DNA sequence: TGTGCCAGCAGCCAAGCGGGAAATATTGAAGCTTTCTTT. The encoded protein is CASSQAGNIEAFF.

The chain recombines TRBV5-4 with TRBJ2-1, with 8 bases fitting TRBD1. V shed 4 bases and J 0 bases; nucleotides not matched to a gene: 9. CDR1 is SGHNT, CDR2 YYREEE, per germline (reference sequence). This CDR3 spans 17 amino acids. The CDR3 loop reads CASSALTGVDSYNEQFF. CDR3 DNA: TGTGCCAGCAGCGCCTTGACAGGGGTAGACTCCTACAATGAGCAGTTCTTC.

The CDR3 coding sequence is TGTGCCAGGAGGACTGTGAGCTCCTACGAGCAGTACTTC. This sequence encodes CARRTVSSYEQYF. V is TRBV2 and J is TRBJ2-7; a possible D gene is TRBD2 (5 bases). With 9 bases removed from V and 0 bases from J, the gap between germline ends came to 12 bases. The CDR3 loop spans 13 amino acids. Germline V gene data show CDR1 as SNHLY and CDR2 as FYNNEI.

This clone came up once. V gene TRBV30 combines with J gene TRBJ1-5; D remains unclear. Germline V lookup: CDR1 GTSNPN, CDR2 SVGIG (reference sequence). The CDR3 runs to 13 residues. Deletions cut 4 bases from V and 6 bases from J, with 13 bases between. Written as DNA, the CDR3 is TGTGCCTGGACAGCCGGGAGAATTCAGCCCCAGCATTTT. It encodes CAWTAGRIQPQHF.

The chain couples TRBV27 to TRBJ1-2; the D is unclear. The CDR3 runs to 13 residues. Germline lookup yields CDR1 MNHEY and CDR2 SMNVEV (reference sequence). Trimming stripped 3 bases from V and 5 bases from J, with 10 bases between. DNA for the CDR3: TGTGCCAGCAGTTTGGGCAGGTCATATGGCTACACCTTC. It specifies CASSLGRSYGYTF.

V usage is TRBV29-1 and J usage is TRBJ1-1; 8 bases are shared with TRBD1. Germline trimming cut 5 bases from V and 4 bases from J; bases unmatched to any gene: 9. The CDR3 is made up of 14 amino acids. Germline V gene lookup returns CDR1 SQVTM and CDR2 ANQGSEA. This chain's CDR3 is CSVQPGGGGTEAFF. The CDR3 nucleotides are TGCAGCGTTCAACCAGGGGGCGGTGGCACTGAAGCTTTCTTT.

J is TRBJ1-5 and V is TRBV19; D is ambiguous. The CDR3 runs 15 residues. Trimming shortened V by 0 bases and J by 7 bases, and 13 bases separated the two germline ends. Germline lookup yields CDR1 LNHDA and CDR2 SQIVND (reference sequence). CDR3 DNA: TGTGCCAGTAGTATAGACTGGCAGGTTGACCAGCCCCAGCATTTT. Amino acid sequence: CASSIDWQVDQPQHF. Complete variable domain (other parts from reference TRBV19 and TRBJ1-5): DGGITQSPKYLFRKEGQNVTLSCEQNLNHDAMYWYRQDPGQGLRLIYYSQIVNDFQKGDIAEGYSVSREKKESFPLTVTSAQKNPTAFYLCASSIDWQVDQPQHFGDGTRLSIL.

By proportion, this clone is medium-sized. V usage is TRBV5-8 and J usage is TRBJ2-1; D gene uncertain. Germline V gene lookup returns CDR1 SGHTS and CDR2 YDEGEE. CDR3 length: 12 amino acids. V lost 0 bases and J lost 4, with 2 bases in between. DNA of the CDR3: TGTGCCAGCAGCTTGGTTTACAATGAGCAGTTCTTC. This encodes CASSLVYNEQFF.

A few counts support this clone. CDR3 residues: CASTSQGANTEAFF. In DNA, the CDR3 is TGTGCCAGTACCTCACAGGGGGCCAACACTGAAGCTTTCTTT. The chain employs TRBV19 and TRBJ1-1; 9 bases match TRBD1. CDR1 and CDR2 from the germline V gene are LNHDA and SQIVND (reference sequence). There are 14 residues in the CDR3. Trimming at V came to 7 bases and at J to 2 bases, leaving 5 bases not matched to a gene.

The chain combines TRBV19 with TRBJ1-1; possible D gene TRBD1, 5 bases. The germline V gene encodes CDR1 LNHDA and CDR2 SQIVND (reference sequence). The V end was cut by 4 bases, the J end by 4 bases, with 16 bases between. The CDR3 loop spans 15 amino acids. The CDR3, as DNA: TGTGCCAGTAGTACTCTCCCAGGGAGACGCACTGAAGCTTTCTTT. Amino acid sequence: CASSTLPGRRTEAFF.

This clone was counted a single time. The rearrangement links TRBV7-9 to TRBJ1-1; D is possibly TRBD1 (5 bases). Per germline, CDR1 SEHNR and CDR2 FQNEAQ (reference sequence). The V and J ends lost 6 bases and 3 bases respectively, with 11 bases between them. This CDR3 is 13 amino acids long. The CDR3 region has the DNA TGTGCCAGCAGACTTACGGGGGACACTGAAGCTTTCTTT. This sequence encodes CASRLTGDTEAFF.